Listed below are T cell receptor beta chains from one sample, sequenced in a study of shared clonotypes between healthy human individuals. The assay was immunoSEQ multiplex PCR, and TCRdb's table has in-frame clones only and misses some. The sample has over 1.5 million clones, under 99% seen once. The source material was naive CD4+ T cells sorted from blood. These receptor sequences come from a young man in good health. The CDR3 runs from the conserved cysteine through the conserved F or W. The D gene is left open where the match is weak. Where a row states a size, it is once, few, many or the class of an expanded clone; other rows omit it.

V gene: TRBV30; D gene: -; clone size: -; J gene: TRBJ2-3; CDR3 DNA: TGTGCCTGGAGGCGTCGGGCCAGCACAGATACGCAGTATTTT; CDR3 protein: CAWRRRASTDTQYF
V gene: TRBV5-6; D gene: -; clone size: -; J gene: TRBJ2-7; CDR3 DNA: TGTGCCAGCAGCTTAGTCTCCTACGAGCAGTACTTC; CDR3 protein: CASSLVSYEQYF
V gene: TRBV9; D gene: TRBD2; clone size: -; J gene: TRBJ2-1; CDR3 DNA: TGTGCCAGCAGTCGACTAGCGGGAATGTATGAGCAGTTCTTC; CDR3 protein: CASSRLAGMYEQFF
V gene: TRBV9; D gene: -; clone size: -; J gene: TRBJ2-7; CDR3 DNA: TGTGCCAGCAGCGTTCGGACGGAGACCTACGAGCAGTACTTC; CDR3 protein: CASSVRTETYEQYF
V gene: TRBV6-5; D gene: -; clone size: -; J gene: TRBJ1-2; CDR3 DNA: TGTGCCAGCAGCCCTCGACACAGGGACTATGGCTACACCTTC; CDR3 protein: CASSPRHRDYGYTF
V gene: TRBV5-1; D gene: -; clone size: few; J gene: TRBJ2-7; CDR3 DNA: TGCGCCAGCAGCTTGTCCCCGGACGACTACGAGCAGTACTTC; CDR3 protein: CASSLSPDDYEQYF
V gene: TRBV4-1; D gene: TRBD2; clone size: -; J gene: TRBJ2-3; CDR3 DNA: TGCGCCAGCAGCCAAACACTAGCGGGCGCAGATACGCAGTATTTT; CDR3 protein: CASSQTLAGADTQYF
V gene: TRBV29-1; D gene: -; clone size: -; J gene: TRBJ2-3; CDR3 DNA: TGCAGCGTTGAAGTCACAGATACGCAGTATTTT; CDR3 protein: CSVEVTDTQYF
V gene: TRBV28; D gene: -; clone size: -; J gene: TRBJ1-4; CDR3 DNA: TGTGCCAGCAGTGTACAGCGTGAAAAACTGTTTTTT; CDR3 protein: CASSVQREKLFF
V gene: TRBV7-8; D gene: TRBD1; clone size: -; J gene: TRBJ1-2; CDR3 DNA: TGTGCCAGCAGCCAAATACGACAGGGGATCAACTATGGCTACACCTTC; CDR3 protein: CASSQIRQGINYGYTF
V gene: TRBV7-8; D gene: TRBD2; clone size: -; J gene: TRBJ2-3; CDR3 DNA: TGTGCCAGCAGCTCCAGCGGGAGAAGAGATACGCAGTATTTT; CDR3 protein: CASSSSGRRDTQYF
V gene: TRBV25-1; D gene: TRBD2; clone size: -; J gene: TRBJ2-6; CDR3 DNA: TGTGCCAGCAGGGTAGCGGGAGGGCCGGCCAACGTCCTGACTTTC; CDR3 protein: CASRVAGGPANVLTF
V gene: TRBV21-1; D gene: -; clone size: -; J gene: TRBJ2-3; CDR3 DNA: TGTGCCAACCACGGACTAGGGAAAAATAGCACAGATACGCAGTATTTT; CDR3 protein: CANHGLGKNSTDTQYF
V gene: TRBV6-5; D gene: -; clone size: once; J gene: TRBJ1-5; CDR3 DNA: TGTGCCAGCAGTTCCCTGGGGGGGAATAGCAATCAGCCCCAGCATTTT; CDR3 protein: CASSSLGGNSNQPQHF
V gene: TRBV28; D gene: TRBD1; clone size: -; J gene: TRBJ1-4; CDR3 DNA: TGTGCCAGCAGTACAGGGGGCGTGGATGAAAAACTGTTTTTT; CDR3 protein: CASSTGGVDEKLFF
V gene: TRBV4-1; D gene: -; clone size: -; J gene: TRBJ1-4; CDR3 DNA: TGCGCCAGCAGCCAACTCCCGGGGGAAAAACTGTTTTTT; CDR3 protein: CASSQLPGEKLFF
V gene: TRBV5-6; D gene: -; clone size: -; J gene: TRBJ2-5; CDR3 DNA: TGTGCCAGCAGCTTGGGGGTACAAGAGACCCAGTACTTC; CDR3 protein: CASSLGVQETQYF
V gene: TRBV9; D gene: TRBD1; clone size: -; J gene: TRBJ2-3; CDR3 DNA: TGTGCCAGCAGCGTAGACCCAGGACAGGGGCTTATGGATACGCAGTATTTT; CDR3 protein: CASSVDPGQGLMDTQYF
V gene: TRBV11-2; D gene: -; clone size: -; J gene: TRBJ1-5; CDR3 DNA: TGTGCCAGCAGCGAGACAGGTTTCGGAGGTGGCAATCAGCCCCAGCATTTT; CDR3 protein: CASSETGFGGGNQPQHF
V gene: TRBV11-2; D gene: -; clone size: -; J gene: TRBJ1-2; CDR3 DNA: TGTGCCAGCAGCTTACAGGAGTATGGCTACACCTTC; CDR3 protein: CASSLQEYGYTF
V gene: TRBV7-2; D gene: -; clone size: -; J gene: TRBJ1-1; CDR3 DNA: TGTGCCAGCAGCTCAGAGTACTGGAACACTGAAGCTTTCTTT; CDR3 protein: CASSSEYWNTEAFF
V gene: TRBV28; D gene: -; clone size: -; J gene: TRBJ1-1; CDR3 DNA: TGTGCCAGCAGTTTTCTGGCGATCAACACTGAAGCTTTCTTT; CDR3 protein: CASSFLAINTEAFF
V gene: TRBV7-2; D gene: -; clone size: once; J gene: TRBJ2-1; CDR3 DNA: TGTGCCAGCAGCCCCCAGGTGGTGGAGCAGTTCTTC; CDR3 protein: CASSPQVVEQFF
V gene: TRBV5-1; D gene: -; clone size: -; J gene: TRBJ2-6; CDR3 DNA: TGCGCCACCAAGGAGCTGCCCGGGGCCAACGTCCTGACTTTC; CDR3 protein: CATKELPGANVLTF
V gene: TRBV9; D gene: -; clone size: -; J gene: TRBJ2-6; CDR3 DNA: TGTGCCAGCAGCGTAGTAGGAGGGGCCAACGTCCTGACTTTC; CDR3 protein: CASSVVGGANVLTF
V gene: TRBV18; D gene: TRBD1; clone size: -; J gene: TRBJ1-4; CDR3 DNA: TGTGCCAGCTCACCGGGACAGGAACCCAAAACTAATGAAAAACTGTTTTTT; CDR3 protein: CASSPGQEPKTNEKLFF
V gene: TRBV18; D gene: TRBD1; clone size: -; J gene: TRBJ1-2; CDR3 DNA: TGTGCCAGCTCACCACGTGGCGACAGGGGAAACCTTAACTATGGCTACACCTTC; CDR3 protein: CASSPRGDRGNLNYGYTF
V gene: TRBV5-4; D gene: -; clone size: -; J gene: TRBJ1-1; CDR3 DNA: TGTGCCAGCAGCTTGGACGTGGCACAGGCCACTGAAGCTTTCTTT; CDR3 protein: CASSLDVAQATEAFF
V gene: TRBV9; D gene: TRBD1; clone size: once; J gene: TRBJ2-1; CDR3 DNA: TGTGCCAGCAGCGTCCGGGACAGGGGCAATGAGCAGTTCTTC; CDR3 protein: CASSVRDRGNEQFF
V gene: TRBV2; D gene: TRBD1; clone size: once; J gene: TRBJ2-4; CDR3 DNA: TGTGCCAGCAGCAAAGTCCCGGGACAGGGTTTAGCCAAAAACATTCAGTACTTC; CDR3 protein: CASSKVPGQGLAKNIQYF
V gene: TRBV10-2; D gene: -; clone size: -; J gene: TRBJ2-3; CDR3 DNA: TGCGCCAGCAGTGAGTCATGGGATACGCAGTATTTT; CDR3 protein: CASSESWDTQYF
V gene: TRBV5-1; D gene: TRBD2; clone size: once; J gene: TRBJ2-5; CDR3 DNA: TGCGCCAGCAGCACTGGACTAGCGGGAGGGATTGAAGAGACCCAGTACTTC; CDR3 protein: CASSTGLAGGIEETQYF
V gene: TRBV27; D gene: TRBD1; clone size: once; J gene: TRBJ2-5; CDR3 DNA: TGTGCCAGCAGTTCGACAGGGGGCCGCAAGACCCAGTACTTC; CDR3 protein: CASSSTGGRKTQYF
V gene: TRBV7-2; D gene: -; clone size: -; J gene: TRBJ2-3; CDR3 DNA: TGTGCCAGCAGACAGCTGCGGGGGCCCCCCCCCACAGATACGCAGTATTTT; CDR3 protein: CASRQLRGPPPTDTQYF
V gene: TRBV2; D gene: TRBD2; clone size: -; J gene: TRBJ2-7; CDR3 DNA: TGTGCCAGCATTAGACTAGCGGGCTACGAGCAGTACTTC; CDR3 protein: CASIRLAGYEQYF
V gene: TRBV5-1; D gene: -; clone size: -; J gene: TRBJ2-5; CDR3 DNA: TGCGCCAGCAGCTTCTTAGGAACCACGGATCAAGAGACCCAGTACTTC; CDR3 protein: CASSFLGTTDQETQYF
V gene: TRBV10-3; D gene: TRBD2; clone size: -; J gene: TRBJ2-1; CDR3 DNA: TGTGCCGGGACTAGCGGGATGGCGAATGAGCAGTTCTTC; CDR3 protein: CAGTSGMANEQFF
V gene: TRBV9; D gene: -; clone size: -; J gene: TRBJ2-2; CDR3 DNA: TGTGCCAGCAGCGTAGGTAGCGCCGGGGAGCTGTTTTTT; CDR3 protein: CASSVGSAGELFF
V gene: TRBV5-4; D gene: TRBD2; clone size: -; J gene: TRBJ2-3; CDR3 DNA: TGTGCCAGCAGCTCGAGACTAGCGGGAGCCCCCACAGATACGCAGTATTTT; CDR3 protein: CASSSRLAGAPTDTQYF
V gene: TRBV5-1; D gene: -; clone size: -; J gene: TRBJ2-1; CDR3 DNA: TGCGCCAGCAGCTTGGGGTCGACTCCCTACAATGAGCAGTTCTTC; CDR3 protein: CASSLGSTPYNEQFF
V gene: TRBV27; D gene: TRBD2; clone size: -; J gene: TRBJ2-1; CDR3 DNA: TGTGCCAGCAGTAGACCTAGCGGGAGGTCCTACAATGAGCAGTTCTTC; CDR3 protein: CASSRPSGRSYNEQFF
V gene: TRBV2; D gene: -; clone size: -; J gene: TRBJ2-7; CDR3 DNA: TGTGCCAGCAGTGAAGGACAGACTTACGAGCAGTACTTC; CDR3 protein: CASSEGQTYEQYF
V gene: TRBV29-1; D gene: TRBD1; clone size: once; J gene: TRBJ1-4; CDR3 DNA: TGCAGCGTGATGGGACAGGGGACAACTAATGAAAAACTGTTTTTT; CDR3 protein: CSVMGQGTTNEKLFF
V gene: TRBV7-8; D gene: -; clone size: -; J gene: TRBJ2-2; CDR3 DNA: TGTGCCAGCAGAAAGACGAACACCGGGGAGCTGTTTTTT; CDR3 protein: CASRKTNTGELFF
V gene: TRBV10-1; D gene: -; clone size: -; J gene: TRBJ2-3; CDR3 DNA: TGCGCCAGCAGTTTTACGGTTTTGGATACGCAGTATTTT; CDR3 protein: CASSFTVLDTQYF
V gene: TRBV29-1; D gene: TRBD2; clone size: -; J gene: TRBJ2-7; CDR3 DNA: TGCAGCGTTTCTAGCGGGATGAACGAGCAGTACTTC; CDR3 protein: CSVSSGMNEQYF